The 8 T cell receptor beta chains presented below share a single source sample, sequenced in a study of T cell repertoires in cytomegalovirus infection. These receptors' antigens are unknown. Using its own MiXCR run on the reads, TCRdb lists one record per CDR3 protein. The data contain about 740,000 distinct CDR3 sequences, roughly a third of them singletons. The sequences come from cultured PBMCs, collected from culture after CMV antigen stimulation. The receptors come from a human donor in good health (CMV status not recorded). Some clones in this sample may be carry-over from other donors' samples.

This clonotype has just a few counts. This chain links TRBV7-2 with TRBJ2-6; tentative D call: TRBD1 (5 bases). This CDR3 spans 15 amino acids. The V end was cut by 2 bases, the J end by 3 bases, with 8 bases between. Germline assignment: CDR1 SGHTA and CDR2 FQGNSA. The CDR3, as DNA: TGTGCCAGCAGCTTATTCAGGGTTGGGGCCAACGTCCTGACTTTC. This translates into CASSLFRVGANVLTF.

The J gene is TRBJ2-7, the V gene TRBV7-9; 8 nucleotides agree with TRBD2. Germline CDR1 and CDR2: SEHNR and FQNEAQ (reference sequence). J lost 0 bases, V lost 8 bases, and 12 bases had no gene match. This CDR3 is 16 amino acids long. The CDR3 protein is CASGLSGGPFSYEQYF. The CDR3 nucleotides read TGTGCCAGCGGCCTGTCGGGGGGGCCATTCTCCTACGAGCAGTACTTC.

Here the CDR3 reads CASSPLGERELETQYF. The DNA for the CDR3 is TGTGCCAGCTCACCACTCGGCGAGCGGGAACTGGAGACCCAGTACTTC. The chain links TRBV18 to TRBJ2-5; 7 nucleotides match TRBD2. J lost 5 bases, V lost 1 base, and 10 bases had no gene match. This CDR3 spans 16 amino acids. Germline loops: CDR1 KGHSH, CDR2 LQKENI.

The chain carries TRBV18 and TRBJ2-3; 7 bases are shared with TRBD2. Trimming removed 3 bases from V and 4 bases from J; junction bases left unmatched: 7. This CDR3 is 15 amino acids long. Germline values: CDR1 KGHSH, CDR2 LQKENI. The CDR3 loop reads CASSPARSGADTQYF. For the CDR3, the DNA is TGTGCCAGCTCACCCGCGAGGAGCGGGGCAGATACGCAGTATTTT.

This clonotype was seen only a few times. The genes are TRBV7-9 and TRBJ2-7, with 15 bases identical to TRBD2. Germline-derived CDR1 and CDR2 are SEHNR and FQNEAQ (reference sequence). J lost 6 bases, V lost 4 bases, and 4 bases had no gene match. The CDR3 consists of 15 residues. The DNA for the CDR3 is TGTGCCAGCAGCTCTCCGGGACTAGCGGGGGGCGAGCAGTACTTC. Protein sequence: CASSSPGLAGGEQYF.

The V gene is TRBV27, the J gene TRBJ2-1; 9 bases are a match to TRBD2. CDR3 length: 16 residues. Germline V gene data show CDR1 as MNHEY and CDR2 as SMNVEV (reference sequence). J gave up 10 bases and V 0 bases, and 10 bases lay outside the gene matches. This chain's CDR3 is CASSLSGLASPWEQFF. The CDR3 bases are TGTGCCAGCAGTTTATCGGGACTAGCTAGCCCTTGGGAGCAGTTCTTC.

This clonotype was picked up one time. The gene calls are TRBV25-1 and TRBJ1-2, with 10 bases aligning to TRBD1. CDR1 and CDR2 from the germline V gene are MGHDK and SYGVNS. This CDR3 has 13 amino acids. V lost 9 bases and J lost 5; bases outside the gene matches: 6. CDR3 sequence reads: CASPRDRGYGYTF. The DNA for the CDR3 is TGTGCCAGTCCCCGGGACAGGGGTTATGGCTACACCTTC.

V and J are TRBV6-1 and TRBJ1-1; D is perhaps TRBD1 (6 bases). The germline V gene encodes CDR1 MNHNS and CDR2 SASEGT. This CDR3 is 14 amino acids long. V dropped 6 bases and J dropped 0 bases, with 11 bases sitting between them. The CDR3, as DNA: TGTGCCAGCAGAGAGGACAGACTGAACACTGAAGCTTTCTTT. It specifies CASREDRLNTEAFF.